This T cell receptor beta chain appears in the sequencing data of a study of cytomegalovirus exposure and HLA in healthy donors. PCR employed 60 Vbeta and 13 Jbeta primers. The protocol was immunoSEQ multiplex PCR, while the TCRdb copy is restricted to in-frame clones and leaves out a portion. This table has 250,000 to 350,000 clones, around 90% appearing once. Trimming removed 7 bases from V and 1 base from J, with 19 bases in between. This CDR3 spans 16 amino acids. Germline V gives CDR1 SNHLY, CDR2 FYNNEI. This clone was picked up one time. Its antigen remains unidentified. Findings of the study overall: Per a prior analysis, the majority of TCR beta V segments were productive roughly 90% or roughly 30% of the time. A list of 150 or so TCR beta chains associated with cytomegalovirus was given. Analyzed later, association rates of TCRs varied across HLA loci, with DRB1 most and HLA-C fewest.

Despite likely unrecorded immune exposures, the donors were nominally healthy at the time of sampling. The V call is TRBV2, the J call TRBJ1-1; the D gene is possibly TRBD1 (5 bases). Sample: PBMCs. The sequence was collected from a young woman in good health and CMV-seronegative. CDR3 protein: CASTGIPGHPNTEAFF. For the CDR3, the DNA is TGTGCCAGCACTGGGATCCCCGGACACCCGAACACTGAAGCTTTCTTT.